Listed here is a single T cell receptor beta chain. No antigen is known for it. The germline gene is not matched at one end of the junction; a read error may be the cause. The donors were healthy bone marrow donors. This sample stems from a study of cytomegalovirus exposure and HLA in healthy donors. Regarding the study as a whole: According to the study, around 160 TCR beta chains were cytomegalovirus-associated. Per published accounts, TCR beta sequences correctly predicted the HLA-A and HLA-B alleles of most subjects.

The PCR made use of 60 Vbeta and 13 Jbeta primers. Some clones are missing from TCRdb's copy, which holds only in-frame ones; the method was immunoSEQ multiplex PCR. The sample yields 160,000 or so clones, roughly 80% seen once. The clonotype originates from a man in his thirties or forties in good health and CMV-seronegative. Sequenced material: PBMCs.

CDR3 coding DNA: TGCGCCAGCAGTCAAGCGACTAGCGGGAGGGCCGCTAAGGTTGAGCAGTTCTTC. Its protein product is CASSQATSGRAAKVEQFF. This sequence joins TRBV4-3 and TRBJ2-1, with 14 bases identical to TRBD2. Germline V gives CDR1 LGHNA, CDR2 YSLEER. The CDR3 sequence is 18 residues long.